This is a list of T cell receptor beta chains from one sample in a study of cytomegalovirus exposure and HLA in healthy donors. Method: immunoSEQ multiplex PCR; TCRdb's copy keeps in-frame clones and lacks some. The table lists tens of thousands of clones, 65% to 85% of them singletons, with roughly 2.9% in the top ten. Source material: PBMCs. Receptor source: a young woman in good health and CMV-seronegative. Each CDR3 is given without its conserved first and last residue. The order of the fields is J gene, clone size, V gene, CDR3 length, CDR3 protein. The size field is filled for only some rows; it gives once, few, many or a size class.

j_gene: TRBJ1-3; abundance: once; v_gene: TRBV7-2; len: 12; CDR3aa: ASSPDRGKNTIY
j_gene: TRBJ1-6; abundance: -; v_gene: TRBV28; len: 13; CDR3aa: ASPSTREDNSPLH
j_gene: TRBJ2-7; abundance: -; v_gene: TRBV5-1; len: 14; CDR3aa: ASSLAVGLATYEQY
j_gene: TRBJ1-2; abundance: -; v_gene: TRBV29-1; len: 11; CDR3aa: SVTLANAYGYT
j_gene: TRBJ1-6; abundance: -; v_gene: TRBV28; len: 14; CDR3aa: ASTIPRGPYNSPLH
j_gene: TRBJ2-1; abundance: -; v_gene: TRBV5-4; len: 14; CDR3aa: ASSLQRGGNDNEQF
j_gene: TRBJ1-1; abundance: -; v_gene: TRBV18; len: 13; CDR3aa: ASSLRTGSNTEAF
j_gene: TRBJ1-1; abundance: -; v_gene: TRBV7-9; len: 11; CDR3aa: ASSYEVGGEAF
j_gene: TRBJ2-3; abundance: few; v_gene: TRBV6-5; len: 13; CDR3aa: ASSYTGGITDTQY
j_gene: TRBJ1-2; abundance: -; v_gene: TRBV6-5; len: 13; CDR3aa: ASSYTGGGLDGYT
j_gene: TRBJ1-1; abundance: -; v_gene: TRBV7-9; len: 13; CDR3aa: SSSTRTGGRDEAF
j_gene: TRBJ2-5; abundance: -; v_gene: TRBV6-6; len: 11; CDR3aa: ASSYSGAETQY
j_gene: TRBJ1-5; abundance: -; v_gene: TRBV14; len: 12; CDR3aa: ASSQRGRNQPQH
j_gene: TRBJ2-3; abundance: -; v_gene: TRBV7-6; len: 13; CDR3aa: ASSLQGSLADTQY
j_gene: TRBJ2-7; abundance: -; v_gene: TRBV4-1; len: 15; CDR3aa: ASSQEGLAGTRYEQY
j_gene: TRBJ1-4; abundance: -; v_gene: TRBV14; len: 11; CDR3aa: ASSPGTGRKLF
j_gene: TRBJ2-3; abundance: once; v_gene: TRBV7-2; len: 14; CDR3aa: ASSDRGTGGGDTQY
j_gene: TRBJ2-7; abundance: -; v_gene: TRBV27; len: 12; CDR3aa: ASSSGQGAREQY
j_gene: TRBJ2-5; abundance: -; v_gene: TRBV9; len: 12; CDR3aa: ASSATGLQETQY
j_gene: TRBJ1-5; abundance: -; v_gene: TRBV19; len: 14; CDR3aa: ASKGGGGLKYTAQH
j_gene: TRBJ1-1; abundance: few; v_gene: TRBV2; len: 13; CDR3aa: ASYHRTALNTEAF
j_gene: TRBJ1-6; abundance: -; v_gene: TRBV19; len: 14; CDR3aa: ASSTQIGQIGSPLH
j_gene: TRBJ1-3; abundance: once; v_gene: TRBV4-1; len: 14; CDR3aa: ASSQQTGFRGNTIY
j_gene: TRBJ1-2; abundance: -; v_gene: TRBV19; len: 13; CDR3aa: ASSPYAGGNYGYT
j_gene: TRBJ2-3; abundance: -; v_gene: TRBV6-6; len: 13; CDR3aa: ASSNEGRATDTQY
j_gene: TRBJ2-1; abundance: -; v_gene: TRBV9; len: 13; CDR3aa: ASSPRLAGGNEQF
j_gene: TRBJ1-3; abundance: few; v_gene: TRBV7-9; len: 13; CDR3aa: ASSLGQNSGNTIY
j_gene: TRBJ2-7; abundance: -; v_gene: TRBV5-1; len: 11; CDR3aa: ASSLPSSYEQY
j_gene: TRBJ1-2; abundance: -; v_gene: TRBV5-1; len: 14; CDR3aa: ASSLSIQASPTGYT
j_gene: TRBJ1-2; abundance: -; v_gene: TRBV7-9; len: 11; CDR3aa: SSSSGKGYGYT
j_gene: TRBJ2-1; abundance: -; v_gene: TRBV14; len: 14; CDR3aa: ASSQISGQHNNEQF
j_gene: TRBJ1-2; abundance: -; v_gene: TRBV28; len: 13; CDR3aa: ASSSQQDANYGYT
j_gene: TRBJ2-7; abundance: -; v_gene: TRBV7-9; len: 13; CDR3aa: SSSSQTTAPYEQY
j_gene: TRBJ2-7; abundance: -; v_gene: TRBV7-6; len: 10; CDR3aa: APSGVSYEQY
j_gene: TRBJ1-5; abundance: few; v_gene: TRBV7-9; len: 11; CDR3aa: ASSKNRGEPQH
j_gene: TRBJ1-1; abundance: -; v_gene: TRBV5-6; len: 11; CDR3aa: ASSPTVFAEAF
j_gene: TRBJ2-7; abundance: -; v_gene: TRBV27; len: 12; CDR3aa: ASSPLGESREQY
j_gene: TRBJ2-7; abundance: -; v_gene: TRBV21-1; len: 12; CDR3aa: ASPQGAKTGEQY
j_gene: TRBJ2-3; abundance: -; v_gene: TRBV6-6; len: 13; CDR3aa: ASSYYRTGTDTQY
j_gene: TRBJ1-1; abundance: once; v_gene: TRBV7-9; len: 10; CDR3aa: ASTGVNTEAF
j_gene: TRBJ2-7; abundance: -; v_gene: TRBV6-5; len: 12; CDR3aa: ASSEFQRGYEQY